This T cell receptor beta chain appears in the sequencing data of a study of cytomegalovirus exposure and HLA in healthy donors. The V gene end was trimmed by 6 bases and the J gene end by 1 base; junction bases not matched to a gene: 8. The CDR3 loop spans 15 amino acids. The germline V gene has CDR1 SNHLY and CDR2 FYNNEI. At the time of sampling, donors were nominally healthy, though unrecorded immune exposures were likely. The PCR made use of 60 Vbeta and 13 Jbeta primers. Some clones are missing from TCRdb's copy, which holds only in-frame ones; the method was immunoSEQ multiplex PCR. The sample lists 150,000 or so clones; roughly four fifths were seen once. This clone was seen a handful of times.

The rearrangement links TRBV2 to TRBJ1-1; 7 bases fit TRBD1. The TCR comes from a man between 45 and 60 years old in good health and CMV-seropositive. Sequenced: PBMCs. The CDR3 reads CASRTARTGNTEAFF. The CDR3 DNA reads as TGTGCCAGCAGGACGGCCCGGACAGGGAACACTGAAGCTTTCTTT. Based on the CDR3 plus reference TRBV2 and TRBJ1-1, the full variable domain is EPEVTQTPSHQVTQMGQEVILRCVPISNHLYFYWYRQILGQKVEFLVSFYNNEISEKSEIFDDQFSVERPDGSNFTLKIRSTKLEDSAMYFCASRTARTGNTEAFFGQGTRLTVV.